This TCR beta chain was sequenced in a study of blood T cell repertoires in COVID-19. In the study overall: Some COVID-19 samples were acute and others convalescent; all came from the United States, Italy and Spain. PBMCs, B-cell-depleted T cells, or T cells provided the cDNA or gDNA that made up the material.

This CDR3 has 14 residues. Germline V gene data show CDR1 as MDHEN and CDR2 as SYDVKM. V gave up 5 bases and J gave up 5 bases; unmatched junction bases: 3. Source study methods: Reference gene primer amplification gave estimated nucleated cell counts. The table came from immunoSEQ multiplex PCR; TCRdb's copy has only in-frame clones and leaves some out. The V and J calls and clone size were taken over from that table, and D and trimming were inferred from the DNA. Counted here are some 110,000 clones, around 81% occurring once; the ten biggest clones make up 30% to 45%. This receptor was obtained from an older man with acute or convalescent COVID-19. This chain connects TRBV28 to TRBJ1-5; 10 nucleotides agree with TRBD1. Material: peripheral blood. CDR3 amino acids: CASSGGTGDQPQHF. For the CDR3, the DNA is TGTGCCAGCAGTGGTGGGACAGGGGATCAGCCCCAGCATTTT.